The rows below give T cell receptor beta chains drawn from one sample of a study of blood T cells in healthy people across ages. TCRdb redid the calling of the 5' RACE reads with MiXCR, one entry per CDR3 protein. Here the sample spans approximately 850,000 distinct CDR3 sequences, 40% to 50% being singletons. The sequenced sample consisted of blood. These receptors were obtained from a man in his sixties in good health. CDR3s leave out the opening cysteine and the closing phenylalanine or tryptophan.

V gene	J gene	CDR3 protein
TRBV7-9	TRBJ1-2	AGSLAGKALTIGPT
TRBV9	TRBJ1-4	ASSVKGHFSEKLF
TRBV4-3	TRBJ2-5	ASSPRRAGPETQY
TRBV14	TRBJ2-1	ASSPRDRNEQF
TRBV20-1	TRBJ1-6	SAKGAGNSPLH
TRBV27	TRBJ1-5	ASSLSGMYSNQPQH
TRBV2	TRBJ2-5	ASSLSGLAKETQY
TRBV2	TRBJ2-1	ASGGGLAGSQLHNEQF
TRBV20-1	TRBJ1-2	SAPHNYGYT
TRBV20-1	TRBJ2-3	SATRTSGGSDTQY
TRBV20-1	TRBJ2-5	SPKQGGQGETQY
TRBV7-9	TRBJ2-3	ASSLTSGGKDTQY
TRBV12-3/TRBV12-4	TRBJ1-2	ASSFRGEPNQGGYT
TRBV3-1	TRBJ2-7	ASLDSRTCEQY
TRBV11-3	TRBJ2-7	ASSPTESEQY
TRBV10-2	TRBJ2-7	ASSEASGRSYYEQY
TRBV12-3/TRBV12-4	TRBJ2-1	ASSTGRNAPYNEQF
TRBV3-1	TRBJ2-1	ASSFTRGGAYNEQF
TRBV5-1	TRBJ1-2	ASSLGQGGYT
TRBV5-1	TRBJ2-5	ASSLGTQGGQETQY
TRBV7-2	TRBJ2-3	ASSFRGQSTDTQY
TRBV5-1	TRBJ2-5	ASSFLPDRKETQY
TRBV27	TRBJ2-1	ASSLGRTGNEQF
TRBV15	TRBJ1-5	ATSRETGVNQPQH
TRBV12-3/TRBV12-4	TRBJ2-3	ASSLNTQY
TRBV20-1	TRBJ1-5	SAREGNSNQPQH
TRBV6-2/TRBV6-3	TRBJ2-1	ASSGWTGNVVGYNEQF
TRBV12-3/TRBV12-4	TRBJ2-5	ASSLVQGAAETQY
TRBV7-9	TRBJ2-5	ASSSFRGYQETQY